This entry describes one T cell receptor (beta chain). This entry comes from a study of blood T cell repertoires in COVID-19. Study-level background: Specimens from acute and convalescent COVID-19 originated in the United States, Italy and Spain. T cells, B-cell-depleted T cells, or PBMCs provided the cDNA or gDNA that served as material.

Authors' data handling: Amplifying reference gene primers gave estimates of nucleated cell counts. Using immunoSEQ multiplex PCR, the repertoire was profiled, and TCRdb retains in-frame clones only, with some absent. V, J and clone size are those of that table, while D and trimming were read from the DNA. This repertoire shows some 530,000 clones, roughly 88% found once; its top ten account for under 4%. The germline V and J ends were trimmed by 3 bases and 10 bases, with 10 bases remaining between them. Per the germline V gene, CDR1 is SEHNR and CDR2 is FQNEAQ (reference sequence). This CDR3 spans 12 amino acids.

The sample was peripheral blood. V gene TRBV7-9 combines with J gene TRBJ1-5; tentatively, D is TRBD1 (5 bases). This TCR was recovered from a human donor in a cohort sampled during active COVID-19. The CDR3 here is CASSFFGGPQHF. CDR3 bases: TGTGCCAGCAGCTTTTTCGGGGGACCCCAGCATTTT.